This T cell receptor beta chain was documented in a study of memory CD4+ T cells and cytomegalovirus serostatus. Regarding the study as a whole: The CMV-associated TCR signature appears largely within the CD4+ memory repertoire. CD4+ memory repertoires contained about 40% of the 164 reported CMV TCRbeta sequences. CMV serostatus prediction reached median AUC about 0.95, or 0.9 with US-trained model.

The V and J ends lost 6 bases and 1 base respectively, with 12 bases between them. Germline V gene sequence: CDR1 SEHNR, CDR2 FQNEAQ (reference sequence). The CDR3 extends over 14 amino acids. Produced via immunoSEQ multiplex PCR; TCRdb's table is partial and in-frame only. Of about 50,000 clones listed, under 85% are singletons. The sort gate was single viable CD3+CD4+CD8-CD45RO+ cells for memory CD4+ T cells. Serostatus was set by detecting CMV pp150, pp28, p38, p52 IgG. As regards this clone: Its antigen is currently unknown.

The sample consisted of memory CD4+ T cells from blood. The V gene is TRBV7-9, the J gene TRBJ1-1; D ambiguous. The clonotype originates from an adult in good health and CMV-seronegative. The CDR3 nucleotides are TGTGCCAGCAGACCCTCGAGTCCGAACACTGAAGCTTTCTTT. The encoded protein is CASRPSSPNTEAFF.